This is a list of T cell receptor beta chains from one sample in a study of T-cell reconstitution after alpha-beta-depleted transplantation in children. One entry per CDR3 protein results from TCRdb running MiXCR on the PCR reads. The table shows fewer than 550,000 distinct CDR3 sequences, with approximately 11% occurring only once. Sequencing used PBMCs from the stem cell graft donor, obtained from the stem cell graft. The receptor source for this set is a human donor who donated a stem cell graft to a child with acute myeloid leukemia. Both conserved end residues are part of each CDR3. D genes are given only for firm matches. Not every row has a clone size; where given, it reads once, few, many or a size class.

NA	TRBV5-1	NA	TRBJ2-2	CASSLNGGPPSTGELFF	TGCGCCAGCAGCCTAAACGGGGGGCCGCCGAGCACCGGGGAGCTGTTTTTT
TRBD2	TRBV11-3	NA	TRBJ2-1	CASSSRTSGTHNEQFF	TGTGCCAGCAGCTCACGGACTAGCGGGACCCACAATGAGCAGTTCTTC
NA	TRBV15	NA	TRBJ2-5	CATSLPMWYGQETQYF	TGTGCCACCAGCCTCCCGATGTGGTACGGCCAAGAGACCCAGTACTTC
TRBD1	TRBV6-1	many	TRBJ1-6	CASSTGDSPLHF	TGTGCCAGCAGTACAGGGGATTCACCCCTCCACTTT
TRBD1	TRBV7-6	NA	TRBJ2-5	CASSLDAGGQETQYF	TGTGCCAGCAGCTTAGATGCAGGGGGCCAAGAGACCCAGTACTTC
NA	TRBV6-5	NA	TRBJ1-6	CASSYDAYNSPLHF	TGTGCCAGCAGTTACGATGCCTATAATTCACCCCTCCACTTT
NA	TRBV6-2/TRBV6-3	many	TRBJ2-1	CASRVYNEQFF	TGTGCCAGCAGGGTATACAATGAGCAGTTCTTC
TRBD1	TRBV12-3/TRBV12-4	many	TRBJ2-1	CASSLVPGGPYNEQFF	TGTGCCAGCAGTTTAGTCCCAGGGGGTCCTTACAATGAGCAGTTCTTC
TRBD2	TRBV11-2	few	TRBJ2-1	CASSFIAGASNEQFF	TGTGCCAGCAGCTTTATAGCGGGAGCAAGCAATGAGCAGTTCTTC
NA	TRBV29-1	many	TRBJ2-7	CSAGTAVYEQYF	TGCAGCGCTGGGACTGCCGTCTACGAGCAGTACTTC
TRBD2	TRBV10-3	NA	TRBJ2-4	CAISEPGLAGAKNSQYF	TGTGCCATCAGTGAGCCGGGACTAGCGGGGGCGAAAAACAGTCAGTACTTC
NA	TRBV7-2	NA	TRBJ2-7	CASSPDSRDSYEQYF	TGTGCCAGCAGCCCCGATTCGAGGGATTCCTACGAGCAGTACTTC
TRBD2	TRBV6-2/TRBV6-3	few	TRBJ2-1	CASSPGLAGGPSNEQFF	TGTGCCAGCAGCCCGGGACTAGCGGGAGGGCCGTCTAATGAGCAGTTCTTC
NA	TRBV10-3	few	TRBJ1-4	CAISPIINEKLFF	TGTGCCATCAGCCCGATAATCAATGAAAAACTGTTTTTT
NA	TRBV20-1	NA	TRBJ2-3	CSARWVGTDTQYF	TGCAGTGCTAGATGGGTAGGCACAGATACGCAGTATTTT
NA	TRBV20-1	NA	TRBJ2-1	CSAQEGRGENEQFF	TGCAGTGCCCAAGAGGGCAGGGGGGAGAATGAGCAGTTCTTC
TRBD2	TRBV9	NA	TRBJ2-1	CASSGRGGARYNEQFF	TGTGCCAGCAGCGGTCGCGGGGGGGCCCGGTACAATGAGCAGTTCTTC
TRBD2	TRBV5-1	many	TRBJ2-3	CASSRGDPSTDTQYF	TGCGCCAGCAGCCGGGGGGACCCTAGCACAGATACGCAGTATTTT
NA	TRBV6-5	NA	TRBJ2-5	CATGEGTQYF	TGTGCCACAGGGGAGGGGACCCAGTACTTC
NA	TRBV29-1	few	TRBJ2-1	CSVEDGQSAWNEQFF	TGCAGCGTTGAAGATGGCCAGTCCGCGTGGAATGAGCAGTTCTTC
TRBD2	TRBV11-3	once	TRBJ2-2	CASSPRGSGENTGELFF	TGTGCCAGCAGCCCACGTGGTAGCGGGGAGAACACCGGGGAGCTGTTTTTT
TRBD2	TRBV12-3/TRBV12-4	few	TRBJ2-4	CASRGVVAKNIQYF	TGTGCCAGCCGGGGGGTCGTGGCCAAAAACATTCAGTACTTC
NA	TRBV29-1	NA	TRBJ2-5	CSELGIGETQYF	TGCAGCGAGTTGGGGATAGGGGAGACCCAGTACTTC
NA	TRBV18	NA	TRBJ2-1	CASSPQSGSYNEQFF	TGTGCCAGCTCACCACAAAGCGGCTCCTACAATGAGCAGTTCTTC
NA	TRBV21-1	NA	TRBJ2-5	CASSKAQGSPGRGAKKETQYF	TGTGCCAGCAGCAAAGCGCAAGGCTCTCCGGGAAGAGGAGCAAAGAAAGAGACCCAGTACTTC
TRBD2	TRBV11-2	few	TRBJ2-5	CASSLQAGLAGVGETQYF	TGTGCCAGCAGCTTACAGGCGGGACTAGCGGGAGTGGGTGAGACCCAGTACTTC